In its sample, the clone carrying this T cell receptor beta chain was seen a few times. The sample belongs to a study of T cells in Graves' hyperthyroidism and ophthalmopathy. Germline CDR1 SGHTA, CDR2 FQGNSA. The CDR3 loop spans 13 amino acids. After removal of 5 bases from V and 6 bases from J, the junction contained 4 bases not matched to a gene. The investigators amplified TCR beta CDR3 regions from RNA transcripts. Using the HTBI primer set, a first-round RT-PCR was run on the TCR CDR3. MiXCR was run by TCRdb on the multiplex PCR reads, yielding one entry per CDR3 protein. The sample records a few hundred thousand distinct CDR3 sequences, around 15% being singletons.

The rearrangement links TRBV7-2 to TRBJ2-7; 10 bases are a match to TRBD1. The sample taken for sequencing was blood. This receptor was identified in a woman aged 40-49 years with Graves' hyperthyroidism. The CDR3 nucleotides are TGTGCCAGCAGCCGACGGGACAGGGGCGAGCAGTACTTC. This gives the protein CASSRRDRGEQYF. The variable domain in full, completed from reference TRBV7-2 and TRBJ2-7, reads GAGVSQSPSNKVTEKGKDVELRCDPISGHTALYWYRQSLGQGLEFLIYFQGNSAPDKSGLPSDRFSAERTGGSVSTLTIQRTQQEDSAVYLCASSRRDRGEQYFGPGTRLTVT.